This T cell receptor (beta chain) was found in a study of cytotoxic CD8 clonotypes in ibrutinib-treated CLL (dated by TCRdb to the early 2020s). Turning to the overall study: The cohort was composed of some twelve relapsed/refractory and about 16 treatment-naive patients; IGHV unmutated status was identified in some 17 patients. Response samples were taken after a median of 12 months on treatment, ranging from about 6 to 40 months. Every remission and progressive disease sample was obtained while ibrutinib was still being received by the patients. Of the 90 or so participants in the trial, about 26 had longitudinal samples available. An average of around 260,000 productive templates and 80,000 to 95,000 productive rearrangements was obtained per sample. Responses were partial in about 25 patients and complete in 2; after median about 68 months follow-up, about 14 stayed in remission and about 12 progressed. Cryopreserved peripheral blood mononuclear cells were collected before treatment, at response, and at either disease progression or sustained remission.

Study-wide findings and limitations: At baseline, clonality was higher than in age-matched healthy donors and showed a strong correlation with circulating CD8+ T-cell counts. Clonality rose at ibrutinib response, remained stable during sustained remission, and dropped back toward baseline at progression. Sampling times were not matched between sustained-remission and progressing patients, and lymph node repertoires were not studied. Public clonotypes were rare and either shrank or stayed stable during treatment, and the rise in clonality at ibrutinib response reflected expansion of private clonotypes.

The goal of deep resolution MiSeq sequencing was a depth between 1 in 1 million and 1 in 200,000 T cells, and coverage averaged 10x per clonotype. The immunoSEQ hsTCRB Kit was used to generate TCR beta libraries. Per the authors' processing: Data were analyzed with ImmunoSEQ Data Assistant and ImmunoSEQ Analyzer, with V, D and J genes assigned per IMGT definitions. Clonality, which ranges from 0 to 1, was calculated as one minus the normalized Shannon entropy of productive rearrangement frequencies. Only overrepresented clonotypes making up at least 0.05% of the repertoire of each patient were included in the public clonotype analysis. Thirteen age-matched healthy donor repertoires from immuneACCESS were used as controls for clonality. TCRdb retrieved this table from immuneACCESS and kept in-frame rearrangements only. Not all clones are present; in checked studies, unresolved V genes account for under half, and no reason is known for the remainder. V, J and clone size derive from that table, while D and trimming were established from the DNA sequence. Across this sample there are roughly 150,000 clones, with more than 75% seen only once. About 5% of the sample goes to the ten largest clones.

CDR1 SGHAT and CDR2 FQNNGV were looked up in the germline V gene. The CDR3, cysteine through phenylalanine, is 15 amino acids long. The only DNA kept is the CDR3, 45 bases in frame from the first base. V is reduced by 3 bases and J by 0 bases, leaving a spacing of 12 bases between them. As concerns this clone: Its specific antigen is unknown. No base-level quality is on record; no much larger clone is a single base apart.

The time point label on this specimen signifies: 24 months on ibrutinib. For TCR beta library preparation, approximately 1.8 micrograms of genomic DNA was extracted from cryopreserved PBMCs. Longitudinal blood samples from CLL patients on ibrutinib monotherapy were analyzed using high-throughput TCR beta sequencing. The patients took part in an open-label, single-center phase 2 trial of ibrutinib monotherapy. This receptor was obtained from a human donor with chronic lymphocytic leukemia. In this chain, TRBV11-2 is recombined with TRBJ2-7; the D gene cannot be named for sure. The starting material was PBMCs, obtained after 24 months of ibrutinib treatment. The nucleotide sequence is given as TGTGCCAGCAGCTTGTCGATAAGCGACTCCTACGAGCAGTACTTC. Translated, it reads CASSLSISDSYEQYF.